This T cell receptor beta chain appears in the sequencing data of a study of early T cells in non-severe SARS-CoV-2 infection. Across the study: Unpaired chains resulted from sequencing bulk RNA of unsorted whole blood. General study results and limits: VDJdb-based matching was biased toward anti-spike CD8 responses and missed private and CD4 specificities.

The CDR3 is 14 amino acids. V lost 6 bases and J lost 7, with 19 bases in between. The germline V gene encodes CDR1 DFQATT and CDR2 SNEGSKA (reference sequence). A few counts support this clonotype. Its cognate antigen is unknown. cDNA molecules, individually, were tagged with unique molecular identifiers. Each CDR3 protein is one row after TCRdb ran MiXCR on the 5' RACE reads. In the table there are tens of thousands of distinct CDR3 sequences, roughly 12% of which are singletons. The source material was whole blood. The sequence was obtained from an adult who was a healthcare worker with PCR-confirmed SARS-CoV-2 infection or an uninfected control (not recorded which). The V and J genes are TRBV20-1 and TRBJ2-1; TRBD2 might be the D (6 bases). The CDR3 sequence is CSARTNMLANEQFF. In DNA, the CDR3 is TGCAGTGCCCGGACGAACATGCTAGCGAATGAGCAGTTCTTC.